This T cell receptor (beta chain) comes out of a study of identical twins. MiXCR was run by TCRdb on the 5' RACE reads, yielding one entry per CDR3 protein. The sample includes hundreds of thousands of distinct CDR3 sequences, 15% to 20% seen only once; the top ten take over 10%. This clonotype was seen only a few times. The CDR3 is 12 amino acids. Per germline, CDR1 ENHRY and CDR2 SYGVKD. V was trimmed by 6 bases and J by 4 bases, leaving 7 bases between them. A further study also used this sample, focusing on T cells expressing NK-cell markers.

This chain joins TRBV10-3 and TRBJ2-1; possibly TRBD1 for D (6 bases). The sample consisted of PBMCs. The source of this sequence is a woman aged 18 to 35 in good health. In DNA form, the CDR3 reads TGTGCCATCAGGGACAGTTACAATGAGCAGTTCTTC. Protein product: CAIRDSYNEQFF.